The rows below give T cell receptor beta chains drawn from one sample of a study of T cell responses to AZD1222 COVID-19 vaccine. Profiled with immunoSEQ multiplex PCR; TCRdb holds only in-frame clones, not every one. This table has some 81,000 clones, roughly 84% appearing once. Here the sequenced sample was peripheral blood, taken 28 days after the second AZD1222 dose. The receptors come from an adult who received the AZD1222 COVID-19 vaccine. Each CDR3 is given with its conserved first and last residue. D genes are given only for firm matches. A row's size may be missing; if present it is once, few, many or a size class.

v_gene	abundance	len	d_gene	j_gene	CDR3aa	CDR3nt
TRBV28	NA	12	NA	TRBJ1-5	CASTNSNQPQHF	TGTGCCAGCACTAATAGCAATCAGCCCCAGCATTTT
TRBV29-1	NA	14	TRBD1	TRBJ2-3	CSVEENRGPDTQYF	TGCAGCGTTGAAGAAAACAGGGGCCCAGATACGCAGTATTTT
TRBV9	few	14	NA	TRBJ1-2	CASSTPRGGRGYTF	TGTGCCAGCAGCACCCCTCGCGGGGGCCGGGGCTACACCTTC
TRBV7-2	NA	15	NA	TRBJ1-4	CASSLGAVSNEKLFF	TGTGCCAGCAGCCTGGGAGCGGTCAGTAATGAAAAACTGTTTTTT
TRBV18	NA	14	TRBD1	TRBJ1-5	CASSFQGGLQPQHF	TGTGCCAGCTCATTTCAGGGGGGGCTGCAGCCCCAGCATTTT
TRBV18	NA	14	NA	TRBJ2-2	CASSPLTVPGELFF	TGTGCCAGCTCACCCCTGACAGTACCCGGGGAGCTGTTTTTT
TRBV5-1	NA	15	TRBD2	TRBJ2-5	CASSPLLAGEETQYF	TGCGCCAGCAGCCCCCTACTAGCGGGAGAGGAGACCCAGTACTTC
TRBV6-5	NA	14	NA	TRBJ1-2	CASSYSPETYGYTF	TGTGCCAGCAGTTACTCGCCGGAGACCTATGGCTACACCTTC
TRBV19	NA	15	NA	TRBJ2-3	CASSRRSRGTDTQYF	TGTGCCAGTAGTAGGCGCTCCCGCGGCACAGATACGCAGTATTTT
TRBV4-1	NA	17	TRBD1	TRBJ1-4	CASSQVTGVGPNEKLFF	TGCGCCAGCAGCCAAGTCACAGGGGTGGGCCCTAATGAAAAACTGTTTTTT
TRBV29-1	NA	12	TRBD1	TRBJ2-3	CSVGTGGDTQYF	TGCAGCGTTGGGACAGGGGGAGATACGCAGTATTTT
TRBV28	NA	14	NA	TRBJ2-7	CASEGSSRGYEQYF	TGTGCCAGTGAGGGATCGTCAAGGGGCTACGAGCAGTACTTC
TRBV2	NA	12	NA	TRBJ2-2	CASSGGFGELFF	TGTGCCAGCAGTGGTGGGTTCGGGGAGCTGTTTTTT
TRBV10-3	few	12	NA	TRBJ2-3	CATGTTADTQYF	TGTGCCACCGGGACCACCGCAGATACGCAGTATTTT
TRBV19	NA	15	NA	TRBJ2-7	CASSISGRSSYEQYF	TGTGCCAGTAGTATTTCCGGCCGGAGCTCCTACGAGCAGTACTTC
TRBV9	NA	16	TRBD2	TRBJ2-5	CASSSRLAGRQETQYF	TGTGCCAGCAGCTCCCGACTAGCGGGGAGACAAGAGACCCAGTACTTC
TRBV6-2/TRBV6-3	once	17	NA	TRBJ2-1	CASSYLPRGMGFNEQFF	TGTGCCAGCAGTTACCTCCCTCGGGGCATGGGGTTCAATGAGCAGTTCTTC
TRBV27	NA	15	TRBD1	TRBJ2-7	CASSLAGQGSYEQYF	TGTGCCAGCAGTTTGGCGGGACAGGGTTCCTACGAGCAGTACTTC
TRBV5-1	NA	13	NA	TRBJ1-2	CASSLGSKRGYTF	TGCGCCAGCAGCTTGGGATCCAAAAGGGGCTACACCTTC
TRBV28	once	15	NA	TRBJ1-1	CASSPLGRGDTEAFF	TGTGCCAGCAGTCCCCTGGGGAGGGGGGACACTGAAGCTTTCTTT
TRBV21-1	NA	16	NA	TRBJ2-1	CASRFLRDSAYNEQFF	TGTGCCAGCAGATTCCTCCGGGACAGTGCCTACAATGAGCAGTTCTTC
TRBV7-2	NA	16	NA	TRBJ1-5	CASSRWADVSNQPQHF	TGTGCCAGCAGCCGTTGGGCAGACGTTAGCAATCAGCCCCAGCATTTT
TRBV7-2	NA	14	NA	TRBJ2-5	CASSQGGSQETQYF	TGTGCCAGCAGCCAGGGGGGCTCCCAAGAGACCCAGTACTTC
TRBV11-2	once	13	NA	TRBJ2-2	CASSLVSARELFF	TGTGCCAGCAGCTTAGTTTCGGCGCGGGAGCTGTTTTTT
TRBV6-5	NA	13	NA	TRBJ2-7	CASSYGTYYEQYF	TGTGCCAGCAGTTATGGGACTTACTACGAGCAGTACTTC
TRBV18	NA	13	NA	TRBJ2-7	CASSPPGAGEQYF	TGTGCCAGCTCACCCCCGGGGGCGGGCGAGCAGTACTTC
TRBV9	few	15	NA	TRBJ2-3	CASSHAGLPTDTQYF	TGTGCCAGCAGCCATGCGGGACTTCCCACAGATACGCAGTATTTT
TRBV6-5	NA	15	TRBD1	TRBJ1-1	CASSPRDRAGTEAFF	TGTGCCAGCAGTCCCCGAGACAGGGCGGGCACTGAAGCTTTCTTT
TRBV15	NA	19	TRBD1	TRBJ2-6	CATSRDRRSPLSGANVLTF	TGTGCCACCAGCAGGGACAGGCGGAGTCCTCTCTCTGGGGCCAACGTCCTGACTTTC
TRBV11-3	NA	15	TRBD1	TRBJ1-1	CASSRGQGSNTEAFF	TGTGCCAGCAGCCGAGGACAGGGCTCAAACACTGAAGCTTTCTTT
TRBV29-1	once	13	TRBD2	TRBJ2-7	CSASVGEGYEQYF	TGCAGCGCCTCAGTAGGGGAGGGCTACGAGCAGTACTTC
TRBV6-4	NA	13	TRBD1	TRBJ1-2	CASNPTGEGGYTF	TGTGCCAGCAACCCTACAGGGGAAGGTGGCTACACCTTC
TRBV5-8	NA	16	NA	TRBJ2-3	CASSLILGIGTDTQYF	TGTGCCAGCAGCTTGATCCTGGGAATAGGCACAGATACGCAGTATTTT
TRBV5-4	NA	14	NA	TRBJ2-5	CASSSRQEGETQYF	TGTGCCAGCAGCAGCCGACAGGAGGGAGAGACCCAGTACTTC
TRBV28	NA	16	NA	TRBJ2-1	CASSTSSTRGLNEQFF	TGTGCCAGCAGTACGTCCAGCACGCGGGGGCTCAATGAGCAGTTCTTC
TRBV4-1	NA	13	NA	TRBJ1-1	CASSQVVNTEAFF	TGCGCCAGCAGCCAAGTGGTGAACACTGAAGCTTTCTTT
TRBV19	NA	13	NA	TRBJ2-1	CASSNSGYNEQFF	TGTGCCAGTAGTAACTCGGGTTACAATGAGCAGTTCTTC
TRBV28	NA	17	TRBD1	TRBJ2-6	CASSPPGQGTGANVLTF	TGTGCCAGCAGCCCACCGGGACAGGGGACCGGGGCCAACGTCCTGACTTTC
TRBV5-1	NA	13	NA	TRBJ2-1	CASSLSYISGQFF	TGCGCCAGCAGCTTGTCATATATAAGCGGGCAGTTCTTC
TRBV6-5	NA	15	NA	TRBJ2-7	CASSYSRAGWYEQYF	TGTGCCAGCAGTTACTCGAGGGCGGGTTGGTACGAGCAGTACTTC
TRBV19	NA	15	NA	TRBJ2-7	CASSLQGEWVYEQYF	TGTGCCAGTAGTCTTCAAGGGGAATGGGTCTACGAGCAGTACTTC
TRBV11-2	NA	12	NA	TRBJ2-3	CASSFDLDTQYF	TGTGCCAGCAGCTTCGACCTAGATACGCAGTATTTT
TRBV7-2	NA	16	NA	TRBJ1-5	CASSPPGGQGSQPQHF	TGTGCCAGCAGCCCACCGGGTGGGCAGGGCTCTCAGCCCCAGCATTTT
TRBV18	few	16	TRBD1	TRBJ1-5	CASSPGSRGLHQPQHF	TGTGCCAGCTCACCAGGGAGCAGGGGGCTGCATCAGCCCCAGCATTTT
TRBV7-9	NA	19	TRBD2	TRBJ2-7	CASSLAGFASAGGPHEQYF	TGTGCCAGCAGCTTAGCGGGGTTCGCGTCAGCGGGAGGGCCCCACGAGCAGTACTTC
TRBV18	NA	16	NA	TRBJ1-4	CASSPNQGLSNEKLFF	TGTGCCAGCTCACCCAACCAGGGGCTGAGTAATGAAAAACTGTTTTTT
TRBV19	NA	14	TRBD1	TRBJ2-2	CASKDRAITGELFF	TGTGCCAGTAAGGACAGGGCGATTACCGGGGAGCTGTTTTTT
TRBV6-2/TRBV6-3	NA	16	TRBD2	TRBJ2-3	CASSWGLAGDTDTQYF	TGTGCCAGCAGTTGGGGACTAGCGGGAGATACAGATACGCAGTATTTT
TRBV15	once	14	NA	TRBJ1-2	CATSRDGRTRGYTF	TGTGCCACCAGCAGAGATGGCAGGACACGGGGCTACACCTTC
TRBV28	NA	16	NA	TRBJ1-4	CARGVAPSPTNEKLFF	TGTGCCCGCGGGGTCGCACCCTCCCCCACTAATGAAAAACTGTTTTTT
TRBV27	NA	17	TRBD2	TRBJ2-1	CASRVTGGLSFGNEQFF	TGTGCCAGCAGAGTCACGGGAGGGTTAAGTTTCGGTAATGAGCAGTTCTTC
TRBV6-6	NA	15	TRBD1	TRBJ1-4	CASRGQGAANEKLFF	TGTGCCAGCAGGGGACAGGGGGCCGCTAATGAAAAACTGTTTTTT
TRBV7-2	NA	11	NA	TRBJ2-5	CASSLLETQYF	TGTGCCAGCAGCCTTTTGGAGACCCAGTACTTC
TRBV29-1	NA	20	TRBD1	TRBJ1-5	CSVGRLRDRGSRNSNQPQHF	TGCAGCGTTGGGCGGCTGAGGGACAGGGGAAGTAGGAATAGCAATCAGCCCCAGCATTTT
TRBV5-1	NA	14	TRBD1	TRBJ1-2	CASSPGQLNYGYTF	TGCGCCAGCAGCCCGGGACAGTTAAACTATGGCTACACCTTC